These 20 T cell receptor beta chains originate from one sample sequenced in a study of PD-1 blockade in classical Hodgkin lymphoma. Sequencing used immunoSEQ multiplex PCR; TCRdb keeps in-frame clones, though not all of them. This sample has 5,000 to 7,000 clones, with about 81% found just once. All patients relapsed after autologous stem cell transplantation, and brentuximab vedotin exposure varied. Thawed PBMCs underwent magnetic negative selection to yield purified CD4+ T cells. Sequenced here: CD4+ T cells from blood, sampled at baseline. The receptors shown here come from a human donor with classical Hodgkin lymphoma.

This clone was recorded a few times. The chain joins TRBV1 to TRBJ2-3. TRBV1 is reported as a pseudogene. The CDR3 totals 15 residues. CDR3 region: CTSSQAKVVTDTQYF. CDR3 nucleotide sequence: TGCACCAGCAGCCAAGCGAAGGTGGTCACAGATACGCAGTATTTT.

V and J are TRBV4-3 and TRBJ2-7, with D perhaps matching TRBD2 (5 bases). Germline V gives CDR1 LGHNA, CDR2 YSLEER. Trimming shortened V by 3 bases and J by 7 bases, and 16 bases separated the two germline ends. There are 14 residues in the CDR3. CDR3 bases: TGCGCCAGCAGCCACCGGACTGGCCGTGGGGAGCAGTACTTC. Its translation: CASSHRTGRGEQYF.

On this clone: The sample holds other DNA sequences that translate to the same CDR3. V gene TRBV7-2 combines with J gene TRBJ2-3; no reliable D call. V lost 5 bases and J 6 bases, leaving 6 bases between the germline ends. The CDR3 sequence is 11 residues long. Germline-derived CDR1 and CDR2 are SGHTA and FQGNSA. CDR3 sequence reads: CASSPTDTQYF. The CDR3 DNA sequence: TGTGCCAGCAGCCCCACCGATACGCAGTATTTT.

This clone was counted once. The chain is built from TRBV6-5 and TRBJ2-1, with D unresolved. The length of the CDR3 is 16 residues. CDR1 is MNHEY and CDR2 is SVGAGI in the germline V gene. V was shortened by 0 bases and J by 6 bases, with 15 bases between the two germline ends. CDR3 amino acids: CASSYSYGPQSNEQFF. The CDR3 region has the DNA TGTGCCAGCAGTTACTCTTACGGGCCTCAGTCCAATGAGCAGTTCTTC.

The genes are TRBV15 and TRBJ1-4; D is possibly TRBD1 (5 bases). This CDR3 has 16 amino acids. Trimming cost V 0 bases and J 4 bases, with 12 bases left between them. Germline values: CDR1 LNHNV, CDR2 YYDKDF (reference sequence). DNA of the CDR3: TGTGCCACCAGCAGAGAGCGGGGCTGGGATAATGAAAAACTGTTTTTT. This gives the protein CATSRERGWDNEKLFF.

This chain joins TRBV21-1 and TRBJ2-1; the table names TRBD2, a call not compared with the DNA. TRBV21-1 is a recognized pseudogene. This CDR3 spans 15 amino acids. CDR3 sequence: CASSRLHHSDNEQFF. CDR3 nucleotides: TGTGCCAGCAGTAGACTACACCATTCCGACAATGAGCAGTTCTTC.

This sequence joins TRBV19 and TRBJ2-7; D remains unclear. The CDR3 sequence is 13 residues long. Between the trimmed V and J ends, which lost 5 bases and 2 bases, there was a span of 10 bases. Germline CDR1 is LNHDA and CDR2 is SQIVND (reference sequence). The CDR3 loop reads CASSPPGPYEQYF. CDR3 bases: TGTGCCAGTAGTCCCCCGGGCCCCTACGAGCAGTACTTC.

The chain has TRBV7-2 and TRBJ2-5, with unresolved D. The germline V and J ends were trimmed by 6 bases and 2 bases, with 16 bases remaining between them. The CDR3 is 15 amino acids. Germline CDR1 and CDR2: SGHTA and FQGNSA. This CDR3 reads CASSLKDTLQETQYF. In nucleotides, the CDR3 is TGTGCCAGCAGTCTAAAAGATACCCTTCAAGAGACCCAGTACTTC.

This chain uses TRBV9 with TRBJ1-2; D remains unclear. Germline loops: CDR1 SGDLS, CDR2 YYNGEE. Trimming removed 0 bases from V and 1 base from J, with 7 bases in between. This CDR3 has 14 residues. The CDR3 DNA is TGTGCCAGCAGCGTAGAGGCACTTAACTATGGCTACACCTTC. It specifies CASSVEALNYGYTF.

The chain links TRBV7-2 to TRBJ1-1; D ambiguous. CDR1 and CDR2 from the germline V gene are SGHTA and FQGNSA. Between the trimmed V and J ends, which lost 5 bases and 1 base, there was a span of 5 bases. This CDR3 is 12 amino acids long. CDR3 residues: CASSARNTEAFF. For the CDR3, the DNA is TGTGCCAGCAGCGCCAGGAACACTGAAGCTTTCTTT.

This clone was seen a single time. The CDR3 DNA follows: TGTGCCAGCAGCTTAGAAGCCGGGGACAGTAGCGGCTACACCTTC. This sequence encodes CASSLEAGDSSGYTF. The V and J genes are TRBV11-2 and TRBJ1-2; 7 positions match TRBD1. In germline, CDR1 is SGHAT, CDR2 FQNNGV. CDR3 length: 15 residues. The V segment lost 0 bases and the J segment 8 bases; nucleotides outside the gene matches: 9.

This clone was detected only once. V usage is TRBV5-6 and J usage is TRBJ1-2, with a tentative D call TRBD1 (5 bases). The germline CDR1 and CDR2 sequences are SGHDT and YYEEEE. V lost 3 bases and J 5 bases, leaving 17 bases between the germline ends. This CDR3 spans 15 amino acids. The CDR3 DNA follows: TGTGCCAGCAGCTCGACGGGACTTGCTGAGTATGGCTACACCTTC. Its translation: CASSSTGLAEYGYTF.

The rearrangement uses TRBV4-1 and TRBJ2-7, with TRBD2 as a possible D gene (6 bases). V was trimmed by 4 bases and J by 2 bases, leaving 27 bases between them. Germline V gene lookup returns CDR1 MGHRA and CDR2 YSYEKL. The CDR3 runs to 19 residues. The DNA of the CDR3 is TGCGCCAGCAGCCGGAAATTCTCGGACGGGGAGCGGGTCCCCTACGAGCAGTACTTC. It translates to CASSRKFSDGERVPYEQYF.

The CDR3 DNA is TGTGCCAGCGGGCGACAGGGCAGGGCCGGGGAGCTGTTTTTT. Its protein is CASGRQGRAGELFF. V gene TRBV7-2 combines with J gene TRBJ2-2; TRBD1 matches at 7 bases. CDR1 and CDR2 from the germline V gene are SGHTA and FQGNSA. Trimming took 8 bases from V and 6 from J; bases not matched to a gene: 9. CDR3 length: 14 residues.

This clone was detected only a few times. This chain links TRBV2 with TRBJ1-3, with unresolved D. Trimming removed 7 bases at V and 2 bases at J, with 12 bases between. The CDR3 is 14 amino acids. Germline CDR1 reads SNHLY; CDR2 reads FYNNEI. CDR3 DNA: TGTGCCAGCATCTCGGACGGGACTGGAAACACCATATATTTT. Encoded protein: CASISDGTGNTIYF.

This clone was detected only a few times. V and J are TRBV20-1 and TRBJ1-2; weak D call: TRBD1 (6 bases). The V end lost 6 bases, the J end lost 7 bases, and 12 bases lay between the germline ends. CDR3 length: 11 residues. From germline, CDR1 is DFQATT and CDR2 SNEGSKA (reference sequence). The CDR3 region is CSADGQSGYTF. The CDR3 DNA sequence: TGCAGTGCGGACGGACAGAGTGGCTACACCTTC.

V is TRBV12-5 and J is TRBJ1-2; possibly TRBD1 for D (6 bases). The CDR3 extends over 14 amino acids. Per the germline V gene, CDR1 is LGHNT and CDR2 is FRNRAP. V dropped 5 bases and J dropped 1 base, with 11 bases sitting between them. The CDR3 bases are TGTGCTAGTGGTAGACAGGTGGGTAACTATGGCTACACCTTC. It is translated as CASGRQVGNYGYTF.

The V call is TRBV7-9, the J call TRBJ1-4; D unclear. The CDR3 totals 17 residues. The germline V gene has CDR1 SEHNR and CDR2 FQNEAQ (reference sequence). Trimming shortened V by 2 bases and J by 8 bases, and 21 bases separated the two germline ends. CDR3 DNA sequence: TGTGCCAGCAGCTTATCACATAGGACGCCAGGAGGGGAAAAACTGTTTTTT. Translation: CASSLSHRTPGGEKLFF.

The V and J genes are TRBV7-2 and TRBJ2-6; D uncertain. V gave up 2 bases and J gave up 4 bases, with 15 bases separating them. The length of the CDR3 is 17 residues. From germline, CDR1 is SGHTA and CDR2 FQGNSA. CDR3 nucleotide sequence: TGTGCCAGCAGCTTATTGGGTCTGGTTTCGGGGGCCAACGTCCTGACTTTC. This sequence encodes CASSLLGLVSGANVLTF.

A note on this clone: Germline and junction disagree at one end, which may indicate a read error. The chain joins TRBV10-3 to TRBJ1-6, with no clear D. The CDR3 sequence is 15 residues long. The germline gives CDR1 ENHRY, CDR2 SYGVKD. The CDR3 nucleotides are TGTGCCACCAGTCCTGTGACGGATTATAATTCACCCCTCCACTTT. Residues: CATSPVTDYNSPLHF.